These T cell receptor beta chains were read from a single sample in a study of cytotoxic CD8 clonotypes in ibrutinib-treated CLL. Clones were read by immunoSEQ multiplex PCR, and TCRdb kept only the in-frame ones, dropping some. This sample has fewer than 200,000 clones; 84% occur once, and the top ten carry under 5.5%. The sequencing used PBMCs, collected after 24 months of ibrutinib treatment. Receptors were obtained from a human donor with chronic lymphocytic leukemia. The CDR3 runs from the conserved cysteine through the conserved F or W. The order of the fields is clone size, V gene, D gene, J gene, CDR3 DNA, CDR3 protein. D genes are given only for firm matches. Rows may omit the clone size; those that give it use once, few, many or a size class.

>NA|TRBV6-1|NA|TRBJ1-6
TGTGCCAGCACGGTCAACTATAATTCACCCCTCCACTTT
CASTVNYNSPLHF
>NA|TRBV28|NA|TRBJ1-5
TGTGCCAGCAGCCGAATCAGGGGTAGCAATCAGCCCCAGCATTTT
CASSRIRGSNQPQHF
>NA|TRBV1|NA|TRBJ2-7
TGCACCAGCAGCCAAGGAGAAGCGAGGCGGGAACTACGCTACGAGCAGTACTTC
CTSSQGEARRELRYEQYF
>NA|TRBV5-1|NA|TRBJ2-4
TGCGCCAGCAGCTTGGTCGAGCAGCCCAAAAACATTCAGTACTTC
CASSLVEQPKNIQYF
>NA|TRBV30|NA|TRBJ1-3
TGTGCCTGGAGTGTACGCGGCAGGGGCTCTGGAAACACCATATATTTT
CAWSVRGRGSGNTIYF
>NA|TRBV4-2|TRBD1|TRBJ2-7
TGTGCCAGCAGCCAGCCCGGGACAGGGAACTACGAGCAGTACTTC
CASSQPGTGNYEQYF
>NA|TRBV5-1|NA|TRBJ2-2
TGCGCCAGCAGCTTGGGGCACAGAAACACCGGGGAGCTGTTTTTT
CASSLGHRNTGELFF
>NA|TRBV7-9|TRBD1|TRBJ1-2
TGTGCCAGCAGCCCGACAGGGGTCTATGGCTACACCTTC
CASSPTGVYGYTF
>NA|TRBV9|NA|TRBJ1-1
TGTGCCAGCACCGGCCGTCCCGGGGGGGGCACTGAAGCTTTCTTT
CASTGRPGGGTEAFF
>NA|TRBV4-2|TRBD2|TRBJ2-3
TGTGCCAGCAGCCAAGCGCGGGGGGTGGGACGCACAGATACGCAGTATTTT
CASSQARGVGRTDTQYF
>few|TRBV14|NA|TRBJ2-2
TGTGCCAGCAGCCAAGATTGGGTCGGGTATAGCACCGGGGAGCTGTTTTTT
CASSQDWVGYSTGELFF
>NA|TRBV7-2|TRBD2|TRBJ2-7
TGTGCCAGCAGCTTACGAGCGGGGATCGACTACGAGCAGTACTTC
CASSLRAGIDYEQYF
>NA|TRBV10-1|NA|TRBJ1-5
TGCGCCAGCAGTGCGAATCGGGGGCTTAATCAGCCCCAGCATTTT
CASSANRGLNQPQHF
>NA|TRBV27|NA|TRBJ2-7
TGTGCCAGCAGTCGGACCGGGACACAGACCTACGAGCAGTACTTC
CASSRTGTQTYEQYF
>once|TRBV5-6|NA|TRBJ2-7
TGTGCCAGCAGGAGCTCCTACGAGCAGTACTTC
CASRSSYEQYF
>NA|TRBV12-5|TRBD1|TRBJ1-5
TGTGCTAGTGGCCACGGACAGGTCAGTCAGCCCCAGCATTTT
CASGHGQVSQPQHF
>few|TRBV21-1|NA|TRBJ2-3
TGTGCCAGCAGCCCCGCCCCGGGACAGGGGCCAGATACGCAGTATTTT
CASSPAPGQGPDTQYF
>NA|TRBV27|NA|TRBJ1-1
TGTGCCAGCAGTTTAGTAGGGGGGTTCCCTGAAGCTTTCTTT
CASSLVGGFPEAFF
>NA|TRBV6-1|NA|TRBJ2-7
TGTGCCTTGGGCGGCAGGCCCCACGAGCAGTACTTC
CALGGRPHEQYF
>once|TRBV4-2|NA|TRBJ2-2
TGTGCCAGCAGCCAGGTACAGGGCGGTAACGGGGAGCTGTTTTTT
CASSQVQGGNGELFF
>NA|TRBV5-1|NA|TRBJ2-1
TGCGCCAGCAGCTTGGACCTAAAGACGATCAATGAGCAGTTCTTC
CASSLDLKTINEQFF
>NA|TRBV30|NA|TRBJ1-1
TGTGCCTGGAGGTGGGGAACTGAAGCTTTCTTT
CAWRWGTEAFF
>once|TRBV27|NA|TRBJ2-7
TGTGCCAGCAGCCAGACGGGACTGGAGCAGTACTTC
CASSQTGLEQYF
>NA|TRBV6-6|NA|TRBJ2-1
TGTGCCAGCAGCCAGGGGCTCTGGTTCTTC
CASSQGLWFF
>NA|TRBV9|NA|TRBJ2-2
TGTGCCAGCAGTGCCATCATAGGGAACACCGGGGAGCTGTTTTTT
CASSAIIGNTGELFF
>NA|TRBV7-3|TRBD2|TRBJ2-1
TGTGCCAGCAGCCCCGTCTTGAGCGGGACCTACAATGAGCAGTTCTTC
CASSPVLSGTYNEQFF
>NA|TRBV7-2|TRBD2|TRBJ2-3
TGTGCCAGCGGTAGCGGGGGGATCACAGATACGCAGTATTTT
CASGSGGITDTQYF
>few|TRBV7-6|TRBD1|TRBJ1-1
TGTGCCAGCAGCTTAGGAGGGGGACAGGGACTAATGAACACTGAAGCTTTCTTT
CASSLGGGQGLMNTEAFF
>NA|TRBV6-1|NA|TRBJ2-7
TGTGCCAGCCGCTCCTCCAGGGTTCACGAGCAGTACTTC
CASRSSRVHEQYF
>NA|TRBV18|TRBD1|TRBJ1-2
TGTGCCAGCTCACCAGACAGGGTCAAAGGCTACACCTTC
CASSPDRVKGYTF
>NA|TRBV21-1|NA|TRBJ2-3
TGTGCCAGCAGCACGATCCGGGACAACAGGGATACGCAGTATTTT
CASSTIRDNRDTQYF
>NA|TRBV2|NA|TRBJ1-4
TGTGCCAGCAGTTTGGACGGGCGTAATGAAAAACTGTTTTTT
CASSLDGRNEKLFF
>NA|TRBV5-4|TRBD1|TRBJ2-7
TGTGCCAGCAGATCCAACAGGGGGAACGAGCAGTACTTC
CASRSNRGNEQYF
>NA|TRBV5-6|NA|TRBJ1-5
TGTGCCAGCAGCTTGCAATCTATTTTTTCTAGCAATCAGCCCCAGCATTTT
CASSLQSIFSSNQPQHF
>once|TRBV28|NA|TRBJ2-7
TGTGCCAGCAAGGGGTGGCGGGCCTACGAGCAGTACTTC
CASKGWRAYEQYF
>NA|TRBV6-1|NA|TRBJ2-7
TGTGCCAGCAGTGATAGACGGCTAAACGTTGGCTACGAGCAGTACTTC
CASSDRRLNVGYEQYF
>NA|TRBV6-1|TRBD2|TRBJ2-1
TGTGCCAGCACCAGACTAGCGGGGTACAATGAGCAGTTCTTC
CASTRLAGYNEQFF
>NA|TRBV9|NA|TRBJ1-2
TGTGCCAGCAGCGTACGATCTAACTATGGCTACACCTTC
CASSVRSNYGYTF
>NA|TRBV5-1|NA|TRBJ2-3
TGCGCCAGCAGCTTGACCACGAGCACAGATACGCAGTATTTT
CASSLTTSTDTQYF
>once|TRBV5-1|TRBD1|TRBJ1-2
TGCGCCAGCAGCCGGGACAGAGGCTACACCTTC
CASSRDRGYTF
>NA|TRBV15|TRBD1|TRBJ2-7
TGTGCCACCAGCAGAGCAGGGGGACCCTACGAGCAGTACTTC
CATSRAGGPYEQYF
>NA|TRBV2|TRBD1|TRBJ1-5
TGTGCCACCGAAGGGGGACAGGGGGGGATTCCCCAGCATTTT
CATEGGQGGIPQHF
>NA|TRBV2|NA|TRBJ2-1
TGTGCCACCGCAGGTCGCGTTCCCAATGAGCAGTTCTTC
CATAGRVPNEQFF
>once|TRBV19|NA|TRBJ2-7
TGTGCCAGTAGTAGGAAGACAGGGGCCGGGGGGACTATCTCCTACGAGCAGTACTTC
CASSRKTGAGGTISYEQYF
>NA|TRBV6-1|TRBD2|TRBJ2-3
TGTGCCAGCGGGCGGGAGTTCGAGGGTACGCAGTATTTT
CASGREFEGTQYF
>NA|TRBV19|NA|TRBJ1-1
TGTGCCAGTAGTATAGGATGGGGGGCTACGAACACTGAAGCTTTCTTT
CASSIGWGATNTEAFF
>once|TRBV5-1|NA|TRBJ2-6
TGCGCCAGCAGCCCTTCGAGTGCTGGGGCCAACGTCCTGACTTTC
CASSPSSAGANVLTF
>NA|TRBV5-6|NA|TRBJ1-1
TGTGCCAGCAGTCGGGGTCAGGGTAGGGACACTGAAGCTTTCTTT
CASSRGQGRDTEAFF
>NA|TRBV5-4|NA|TRBJ1-4
TGTGCCAGCAGCTCAAACTGGGGTCGTAGGGAAAAACTGTTTTTT
CASSSNWGRREKLFF
>NA|TRBV30|NA|TRBJ2-1
TGTGCCTGGTCCAGGGCGGTCTCCTACAATGAGCAGTTCTTC
CAWSRAVSYNEQFF
>NA|TRBV7-2|NA|TRBJ1-5
TGTGCCAGCAGTTCGGACGGGTCGGATCAGCCCCAGCATTTT
CASSSDGSDQPQHF
>NA|TRBV19|TRBD1|TRBJ1-5
TGTGCCAGTAGTATAGATCAAGGGGGGACAGGGAGACAGCCCCAGCATTTT
CASSIDQGGTGRQPQHF